This TCR beta chain was sequenced in a study of long-term antiretroviral therapy in people with HIV. Overall study results and limits: Clonal expansions arising prior to ART prevailed in the repertoire at every time point. Relative to transplant donor controls, diversity remained lower despite increasing after ART.

With survey level as its setting, the immunoSEQ assay was v3.0. The data were produced by immunoSEQ multiplex PCR, yet TCRdb's version contains in-frame clones alone and is incomplete. This table holds roughly 12,000 clones, around 76% found once. Comment on this clone: Antigen specificity is unknown.

The source of this sequence is a man aged 50-59 years with HIV. The source was unsorted PBMCs, collected roughly 8.1 years after starting antiretroviral therapy.

In DNA, the CDR3 is TGTGCCAGCAGCGCGGGACACGAGCTCTACGAGCAGTACTTC. Translating it yields CASSAGHELYEQYF. The chain has TRBV9 and TRBJ2-7; D may be TRBD1 (6 bases). In germline, CDR1 is SGDLS, CDR2 YYNGEE. The CDR3 has 14 residues. With 3 bases removed from V and 3 bases from J, the gap between germline ends came to 13 bases.